These 28 T cell receptor beta chains were all obtained from the same sample, sequenced in a study of identical twins. MiXCR, run by TCRdb on the 5' RACE reads, gives a single entry per CDR3 protein. The repertoire holds fewer than 900,000 distinct CDR3 sequences, with roughly 18% as singletons. This sample also appeared in a second study, on T cells expressing NK-cell markers.

The sequenced material came from PBMCs. Receptors originate from a woman in her late teens or twenties in good health.

This clonotype occurred a few times. The chain recombines TRBV6-1 with TRBJ2-1, with TRBD1 identical over 9 bases. V was clipped by 8 bases and J by 14 bases; unmatched bases: 16. CDR3 length: 14 residues. The V gene's germline CDR1 is MNHNS and CDR2 SASEGT. Written as DNA, the CDR3 is TGTGCCAGCGGGGCACAGGGGGCGGGTGGTCAGGAGTTCTTC. This encodes CASGAQGAGGQEFF.

Only a few counts were recorded for this clonotype. V and J are TRBV29-1 and TRBJ2-1; 14 bases map to TRBD2. Germline values: CDR1 SQVTM, CDR2 ANQGSEA. The ends lost 7 bases at V and 10 bases at J; junction bases unmatched: 6. The CDR3 consists of 13 residues. The CDR3 bases are TGCAGCGGGGGACTAGCGGGGGCCATAGAGCAGTTCTTC. Its translation is CSGGLAGAIEQFF.

This clonotype was detected only a few times. This rearrangement joins TRBV20-1 to TRBJ1-1; 8 bases are shared with TRBD1. The CDR3 runs to 13 residues. With V trimmed by 6 bases and J by 5 bases, 8 bases remained unmatched. Germline CDR1 DFQATT, CDR2 SNEGSKA (reference sequence). CDR3 sequence: CSANRGAWTEAFF. As DNA, the CDR3 is TGCAGTGCCAACAGGGGGGCTTGGACTGAAGCTTTCTTT.

This clonotype turned up a few times. V usage is TRBV6-5 and J usage is TRBJ2-3, with no clear D. This CDR3 comprises 15 residues. Trimming stripped 0 bases from V and 1 base from J, with 8 bases between. Germline V CDR1 and CDR2: MNHEY, SVGAGI. The CDR3 loop is CASSYSTLGTDTQYF. The CDR3 coding sequence is TGTGCCAGCAGTTACTCAACATTAGGCACAGATACGCAGTATTTT.

This clonotype appeared a few times. The chain has TRBV12-3 or TRBV12-4 and TRBJ2-3, with 12 bases that match TRBD2. Losses at the gene ends were 6 bases for V and 5 bases for J; bases not matched to a gene: 6. This CDR3 contains 15 residues. CDR3 DNA: TGTGCCAGCAGACCGCCGGGACTAGCGGGAGATACGCAGTATTTT. It codes for CASRPPGLAGDTQYF.

This clonotype was detected only a few times. The V gene is TRBV5-1, the J gene TRBJ2-7; 7 nucleotides align to TRBD2. This CDR3 has 16 amino acids. The V segment lost 0 bases and the J segment 2 bases; nucleotides outside the gene matches: 8. In germline, CDR1 is SGHRS, CDR2 YFSETQ. The CDR3 sequence: CASSLAHSGLAYEQYF. Written as DNA, the CDR3 is TGCGCCAGCAGCTTGGCCCACTCTGGACTAGCCTACGAGCAGTACTTC.

As DNA, the CDR3 is TGCGCCAGCAGCCTGGAGCAGGGACACACAGATACGCAGTATTTT. This gives the protein CASSLEQGHTDTQYF. The rearrangement joins TRBV4-3 to TRBJ2-3; D is perhaps TRBD1 (6 bases). CDR1 is LGHNA, CDR2 YSLEER, per germline. The CDR3 is 15 amino acids. With 4 bases removed from V and 2 bases from J, the gap between germline ends came to 13 bases.

This CDR3 is CASSLGLAQQYF. The DNA for the CDR3 is TGTGCCAGCAGCTTAGGCCTAGCTCAGCAGTACTTC. The chain has TRBV7-2 and TRBJ2-7, with D possibly TRBD2 on 5 matching bases. The CDR3 consists of 12 residues. The V end was cut by 1 base, the J end by 8 bases, with 9 bases between. The germline V gene encodes CDR1 SGHTA and CDR2 FQGNSA.

This clonotype was recorded a few times. This rearrangement joins TRBV7-2 to TRBJ2-5, with D tentatively TRBD2 (7 bases). Germline V lookup: CDR1 SGHTA, CDR2 FQGNSA. V lost 5 bases and J lost 5, with 21 bases in between. The CDR3 loop spans 16 amino acids. CDR3 residues: CASSIMTLGRGETQYF. Here the CDR3 DNA reads TGTGCCAGCAGCATTATGACTCTTGGGAGGGGGGAGACCCAGTACTTC.

This clonotype was recorded a few times. The genes are TRBV11-3 and TRBJ2-1; D is possibly TRBD2 (6 bases). Looked up from germline, CDR1 is SGHNT and CDR2 is YENEEA. V was cut by 5 bases and J by 0 bases, with 14 bases left in between. This CDR3 is 16 amino acids long. CDR3 sequence: CASSGGASTSYNEQFF. Written as DNA, the CDR3 is TGTGCCAGCAGCGGAGGGGCCTCCACCTCCTACAATGAGCAGTTCTTC. Variable domain in full (rest from reference TRBV11-3 and TRBJ2-1): EAGVVQSPRYKIIEKKQPVAFWCNPISGHNTLYWYLQNLGQGPELLIRYENEEAVDDSQLPKDRFSAERLKGVDSTLKIQPAELGDSAVYLCASSGGASTSYNEQFFGPGTRLTVL.

This sequence joins TRBV20-1 and TRBJ1-1, with 9 bases fitting TRBD1. V shed 5 bases, J shed 1 base, and the junction held 5 bases outside the gene matches. The CDR3 runs to 14 residues. Germline assignment: CDR1 DFQATT and CDR2 SNEGSKA (reference sequence). The CDR3 DNA sequence: TGCAGTGCTGAGCAGGGACAGGGGAACACTGAAGCTTTCTTT. This translates into CSAEQGQGNTEAFF.

The CDR3 bases are TGTGCCAGCAACCCCGGGGTGGGGGAGCAGTACTTC. This gives the protein CASNPGVGEQYF. The chain carries TRBV5-5 and TRBJ2-7; D is possibly TRBD2 (5 bases). V gave up 6 bases and J gave up 7 bases, with 14 bases separating them. The germline CDR1 and CDR2 sequences are SGHKS and YYEKEE (reference sequence). This CDR3 comprises 12 residues.

This chain uses TRBV19 with TRBJ2-6; D call uncertain. V was trimmed by 6 bases and J by 13 bases, leaving 16 bases between them. Germline CDR1 is LNHDA and CDR2 is SQIVND (reference sequence). This CDR3 spans 13 amino acids. The CDR3 DNA follows: TGTGCCAGTAGCCCCGGGCAGCCTGGAGTCCTGACTTTC. Its translation: CASSPGQPGVLTF.

The sample holds a few counts of this clonotype. J is TRBJ2-5 and V is TRBV7-2, with 10 bases fitting TRBD2. Germline CDR1 SGHTA, CDR2 FQGNSA. After removal of 3 bases from V and 5 bases from J, the junction contained 6 bases not matched to a gene. The CDR3 runs to 15 residues. For the CDR3, the DNA is TGTGCCAGCAGCTTGAGCGGGGGGGCTTTTGAGACCCAGTACTTC. Translating gives CASSLSGGAFETQYF.

The V call is TRBV20-1, the J call TRBJ2-7; either TRBD1 or TRBD2 may supply D (5 bases each). Trimming took off 4 bases at V and 2 bases at J, with 9 bases between the two ends. Germline-derived CDR1 and CDR2 are DFQATT and SNEGSKA (reference sequence). The CDR3 is 12 amino acids. CDR3 coding DNA: TGCAGTGCTACCGGGGCAACCTACGAGCAGTACTTC. The encoded protein is CSATGATYEQYF.

This clonotype was seen only once. The V call is TRBV12-3 or TRBV12-4, the J call TRBJ2-1; D possibly uses TRBD1 or TRBD2 (5 bases each). The CDR3 has 14 residues. V was shortened by 4 bases and J by 2 bases, with 9 bases between the two germline ends. CDR3 loop: CASSSRDAYNEQFF. The CDR3 DNA reads as TGTGCCAGCAGTTCCCGGGACGCCTACAATGAGCAGTTCTTC.

V gene TRBV12-3 or TRBV12-4 combines with J gene TRBJ2-7; 7 bases match TRBD1. The CDR3 contains 14 residues. Trimming at V came to 8 bases and at J to 3 bases, leaving 10 bases not matched to a gene. DNA of the CDR3: TGTGCCAGCGGTACAGACAGGGATTTCTACGAGCAGTACTTC. Amino acids: CASGTDRDFYEQYF.

The V call is TRBV30, the J call TRBJ2-1; D not certain. The V end was cut by 0 bases, the J end by 0 bases, with 6 bases between. The CDR3 covers 14 residues. Germline V gene lookup returns CDR1 GTSNPN and CDR2 SVGIG (reference sequence). DNA for the CDR3: TGTGCCTGGAGTGTGTTAGGCTCCTACAATGAGCAGTTCTTC. Translation gives CAWSVLGSYNEQFF. The full variable domain, with the rest looked up from reference TRBV30 and TRBJ2-1, is SQTIHQWPATLVQPVGSPLSLECTVEGTSNPNLYWYRQAAGRGLQLLFYSVGIGQISSEVPQNLSASRPQDRQFILSSKKLLLSDSGFYLCAWSVLGSYNEQFFGPGTRLTVL.

This clonotype was counted a few times. This chain connects TRBV11-2 to TRBJ2-1, with D perhaps matching TRBD2 (6 bases). Germline V gene sequence: CDR1 SGHAT, CDR2 FQNNGV. The V gene lost 4 bases and the J gene lost 16 bases, with 17 bases spanning the gap. CDR3 size: 12 residues. CDR3 sequence: CASSSGPGTLFF. CDR3 in DNA: TGTGCCAGCAGCTCGGGACCCGGGACTTTATTCTTC.

This chain links TRBV30 with TRBJ2-5; TRBD2 might be the D (5 bases). The germline gives CDR1 GTSNPN, CDR2 SVGIG (reference sequence). The CDR3 length is 15 residues. Trimming removed 0 bases at V and 5 bases at J, with 16 bases between. The CDR3 DNA is TGTGCCTGGAGTGTACTTTTTAGCGACCGGGAGACCCAGTACTTC. Its protein is CAWSVLFSDRETQYF.

J is TRBJ2-7 and V is TRBV5-1; D perhaps matches TRBD2 (6 bases). Germline V gives CDR1 SGHRS, CDR2 YFSETQ. Trimming removed 4 bases from V and 0 bases from J, with 8 bases in between. The CDR3 is made up of 13 amino acids. The CDR3: CASSGGLSYEQYF. CDR3 in DNA: TGCGCCAGCAGCGGGGGACTCTCCTACGAGCAGTACTTC.

This clonotype showed up just a few times. The J gene is TRBJ2-7, the V gene TRBV10-3, with 7 bases aligning to TRBD1. V lost 6 bases and J lost 5; bases outside the gene matches: 10. In germline, CDR1 is ENHRY, CDR2 SYGVKD. This CDR3 comprises 14 residues. CDR3 DNA: TGTGCCATCAGGACCCGACAGGGTGTAAACGAGCAGTACTTC. Translation: CAIRTRQGVNEQYF.

This clonotype has a handful of counts. The chain employs TRBV12-3 or TRBV12-4 and TRBJ2-1, with 12 bases identical to TRBD2. The CDR3 length is 15 residues. V lost 2 bases to trimming and J lost 8 bases; unmatched junction nucleotides: 4. CDR3 residues: CASSLMTSGSYEQFF. CDR3 DNA: TGTGCCAGCAGTTTAATGACTAGCGGGAGCTATGAGCAGTTCTTC.

This clonotype was detected only a few times. The chain couples TRBV5-5 to TRBJ1-1; D ambiguous. Germline values: CDR1 SGHKS, CDR2 YYEKEE (reference sequence). Trimming removed 4 bases from V and 1 base from J, with 11 bases in between. This CDR3 is 14 amino acids long. Here the CDR3 reads CASSIYGRNTEAFF. The CDR3 DNA follows: TGTGCCAGCAGCATATACGGAAGGAACACTGAAGCTTTCTTT.

This clonotype was seen a few times. V is TRBV25-1 and J is TRBJ2-7; 8 bases line up with TRBD1. Germline lookup yields CDR1 MGHDK and CDR2 SYGVNS. CDR3 size: 14 residues. Trimming at V came to 2 bases and at J to 2 bases, leaving 2 bases not matched to a gene. In DNA, the CDR3 is TGTGCCAGCAGTGAACGGACAGGGCCCTACGAGCAGTACTTC. This codes for CASSERTGPYEQYF.

This clonotype came up a few times. V and J are TRBV18 and TRBJ2-7; D is undetermined. The CDR3 is 13 residues long. Germline lookup yields CDR1 KGHSH and CDR2 LQKENI. The V end was cut by 5 bases, the J end by 4 bases, with 12 bases between. CDR3 in amino acids: CASSAAIGYEQYF. Written as DNA, the CDR3 is TGTGCCAGCTCAGCCGCTATAGGGTACGAGCAGTACTTC. The full variable domain, completed using reference TRBV18 and TRBJ2-7, is NAGVMQNPRHLVRRRGQEARLRCSPMKGHSHVYWYRQLPEEGLKFMVYLQKENIIDESGMPKERFSAEFPKEGPSILRIQQVVRGDSAAYFCASSAAIGYEQYFGPGTRLTVT.

The gene calls are TRBV3-1 and TRBJ1-5; no clear D gene. The ends were cut back, 3 bases at V and 2 bases at J, with 5 bases in the middle. CDR3 length equals 13 residues. Per the germline V gene, CDR1 is LGHDT and CDR2 is YNNKEL (reference sequence). CDR3 loop: CASSHGRNQPQHF. CDR3 DNA sequence: TGTGCCAGCAGCCACGGACGCAATCAGCCCCAGCATTTT. Combining the CDR3 with reference TRBV3-1 and TRBJ1-5 gives the whole variable domain DTAVSQTPKYLVTQMGNDKSIKCEQNLGHDTMYWYKQDSKKFLKIMFSYNNKELIINETVPNRFSPKSPDKAHLNLHINSLELGDSAVYFCASSHGRNQPQHFGDGTRLSIL.

The chain uses TRBV5-1 and TRBJ2-5, with D unclear. Trimming shortened V by 3 bases and J by 1 base, and 7 bases separated the two germline ends. Per the germline V gene, CDR1 is SGHRS and CDR2 is YFSETQ. This CDR3 region has 13 residues. The CDR3 here is CASSYLTQETQYF. DNA of the CDR3: TGCGCCAGCAGCTACCTAACCCAAGAGACCCAGTACTTC.